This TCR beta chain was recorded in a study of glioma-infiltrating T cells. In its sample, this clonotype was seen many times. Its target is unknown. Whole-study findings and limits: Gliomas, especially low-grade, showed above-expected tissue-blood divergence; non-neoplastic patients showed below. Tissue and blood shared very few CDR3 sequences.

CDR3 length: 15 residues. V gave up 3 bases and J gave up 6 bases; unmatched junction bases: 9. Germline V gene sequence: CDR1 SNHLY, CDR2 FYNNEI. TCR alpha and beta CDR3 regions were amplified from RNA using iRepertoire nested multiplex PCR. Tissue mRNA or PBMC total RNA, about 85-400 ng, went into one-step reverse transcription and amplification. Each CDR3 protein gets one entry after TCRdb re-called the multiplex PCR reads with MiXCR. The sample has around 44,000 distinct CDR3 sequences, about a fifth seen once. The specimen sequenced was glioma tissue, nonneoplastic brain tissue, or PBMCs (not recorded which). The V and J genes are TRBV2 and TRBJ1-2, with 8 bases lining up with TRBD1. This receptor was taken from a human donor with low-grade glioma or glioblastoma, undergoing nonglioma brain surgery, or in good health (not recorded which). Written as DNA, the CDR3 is TGTGCCAGCAGTGACGGGACAGGAGGGAAGGATGGCTACACCTTC. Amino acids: CASSDGTGGKDGYTF.